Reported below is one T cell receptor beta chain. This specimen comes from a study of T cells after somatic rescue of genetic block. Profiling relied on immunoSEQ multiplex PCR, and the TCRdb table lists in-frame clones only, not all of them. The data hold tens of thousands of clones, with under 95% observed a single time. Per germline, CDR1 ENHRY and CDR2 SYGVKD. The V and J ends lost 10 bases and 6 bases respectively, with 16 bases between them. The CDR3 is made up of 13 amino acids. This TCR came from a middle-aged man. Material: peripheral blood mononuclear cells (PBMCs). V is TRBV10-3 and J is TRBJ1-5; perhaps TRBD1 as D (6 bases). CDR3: CATAMSGAQPQHF. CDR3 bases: TGTGCCACGGCCATGTCGGGGGCTCAGCCCCAGCATTTT.